This T cell receptor (beta chain) was profiled in a study of response to subunit inactivated influenza vaccine. TCRdb redid the calling of the RT-PCR reads with MiXCR, one entry per CDR3 protein. The sample records about 540,000 distinct CDR3 sequences, approximately 20% being singletons. This CDR3 comprises 15 residues. Trimming removed 5 bases from V and 2 bases from J, with 15 bases in between. CDR1 and CDR2 (germline): LGHNA, YNFKEQ. This clonotype was counted between two and nine times. These same data were also listed under a study on T cells expressing NK-cell markers. From that second work: Scientists made TCR beta cDNA using 5'RACE template switching with UMIs. The eight sequenced donors comprised seven who were HCMV-seropositive and one who was seronegative. Sorting in several experiments was restricted by an anti-gamma-delta TCR antibody to alpha-beta TCR T cells. The CD3+CD56-NKG2C+ fraction of a few donors was likewise dominated by these clonotypes. Whether expanded NKG2C+ T cell clones were HCMV specific stayed uncertain.

This chain joins TRBV4-2 and TRBJ1-2, with D possibly being TRBD1 (6 bases). The TCR sequence derives from a man in his forties or fifties who received an inactivated influenza vaccine. Sequencing was performed on CD4+ T cells sorted from PBMCs, taken approximately 13 days after vaccination. CDR3 residues: CASSEAGARNYGYTF. CDR3 coding DNA: TGTGCCAGCAGCGAAGCGGGGGCCAGAAACTATGGCTACACCTTC.